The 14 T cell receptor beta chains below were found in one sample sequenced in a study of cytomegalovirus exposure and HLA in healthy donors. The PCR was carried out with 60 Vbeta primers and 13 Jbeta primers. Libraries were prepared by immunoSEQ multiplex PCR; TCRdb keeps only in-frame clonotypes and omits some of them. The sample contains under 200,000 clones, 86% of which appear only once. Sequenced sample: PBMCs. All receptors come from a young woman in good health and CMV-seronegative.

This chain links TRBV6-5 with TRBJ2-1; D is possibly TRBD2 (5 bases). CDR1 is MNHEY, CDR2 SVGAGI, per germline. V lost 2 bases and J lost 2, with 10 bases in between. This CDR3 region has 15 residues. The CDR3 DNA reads TGTGCCAGCAGTTACGACTATCAAACCTACAATGAGCAGTTCTTC. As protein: CASSYDYQTYNEQFF.

The CDR3 DNA reads as TGTGCCAGCAGTTTACATACAGGGGGCAATCAGCCCCAGCATTTT. Translating gives CASSLHTGGNQPQHF. The V and J genes are TRBV27 and TRBJ1-5, with 7 bases lining up with TRBD1. The length of the CDR3 is 15 residues. Per germline, CDR1 MNHEY and CDR2 SMNVEV (reference sequence). V lost 2 bases and J lost 2; bases outside the gene matches: 3.

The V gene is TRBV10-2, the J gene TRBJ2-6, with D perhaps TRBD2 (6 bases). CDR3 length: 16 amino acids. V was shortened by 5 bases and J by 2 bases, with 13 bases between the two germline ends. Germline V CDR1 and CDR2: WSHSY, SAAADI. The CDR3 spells CASSLMRGTGANVLTF. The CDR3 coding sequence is TGCGCCAGCAGTCTAATGCGGGGCACTGGGGCCAACGTCCTGACTTTC.

CDR3 nucleotides: TGTGCCAGCAGCCTCCGACTAGCGGGGGGTACGCAGTATTTT. Its protein is CASSLRLAGGTQYF. The V gene is TRBV14, the J gene TRBJ2-3, with 13 bases matching TRBD2. Germline CDR1 is SGHDN and CDR2 is FVKESK. The CDR3 has 14 amino acids. Trimming took 4 bases from V and 8 from J; bases not matched to a gene: 3.

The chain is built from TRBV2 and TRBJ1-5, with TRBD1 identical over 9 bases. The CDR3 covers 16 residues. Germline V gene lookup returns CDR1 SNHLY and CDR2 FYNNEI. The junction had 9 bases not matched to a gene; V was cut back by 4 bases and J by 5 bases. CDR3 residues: CASSGPTGGGYQPQHF. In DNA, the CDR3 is TGTGCCAGCAGTGGCCCGACAGGGGGTGGCTATCAGCCCCAGCATTTT.

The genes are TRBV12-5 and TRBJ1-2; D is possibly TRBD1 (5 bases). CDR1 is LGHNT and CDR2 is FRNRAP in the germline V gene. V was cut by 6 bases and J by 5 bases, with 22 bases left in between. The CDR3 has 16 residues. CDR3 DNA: TGTGCTAGTGGCTTTGGGAGTTTGCGGAGGGGATATGGCTACACCTTC. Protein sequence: CASGFGSLRRGYGYTF.

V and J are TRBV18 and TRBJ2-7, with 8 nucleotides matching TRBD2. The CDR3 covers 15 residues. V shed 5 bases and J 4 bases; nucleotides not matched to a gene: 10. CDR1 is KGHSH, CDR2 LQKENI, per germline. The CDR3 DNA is TGTGCCAGCTCAGCCTCCGGGACTAGGGCTTACGAGCAGTACTTC. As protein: CASSASGTRAYEQYF.

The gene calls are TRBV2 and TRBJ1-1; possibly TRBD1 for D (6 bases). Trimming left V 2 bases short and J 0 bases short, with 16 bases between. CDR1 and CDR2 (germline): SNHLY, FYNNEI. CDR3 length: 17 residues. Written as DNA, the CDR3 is TGTGCCAGCAGTGAACAGGGGACATCTTCGATGAACACTGAAGCTTTCTTT. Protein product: CASSEQGTSSMNTEAFF.

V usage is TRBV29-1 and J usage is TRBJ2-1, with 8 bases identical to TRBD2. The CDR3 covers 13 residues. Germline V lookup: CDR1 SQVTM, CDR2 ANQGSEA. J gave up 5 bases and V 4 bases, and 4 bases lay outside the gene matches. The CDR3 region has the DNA TGCAGCGTTGGTAGCGGGGAGGACAATGAGCAGTTCTTC. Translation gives CSVGSGEDNEQFF.

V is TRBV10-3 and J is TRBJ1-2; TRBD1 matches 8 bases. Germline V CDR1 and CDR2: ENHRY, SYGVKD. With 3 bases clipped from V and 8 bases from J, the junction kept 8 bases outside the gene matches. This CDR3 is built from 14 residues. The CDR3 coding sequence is TGTGCCATCAGTGATCTCCTGGGACAGGAAGGCTACACCTTC. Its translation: CAISDLLGQEGYTF.

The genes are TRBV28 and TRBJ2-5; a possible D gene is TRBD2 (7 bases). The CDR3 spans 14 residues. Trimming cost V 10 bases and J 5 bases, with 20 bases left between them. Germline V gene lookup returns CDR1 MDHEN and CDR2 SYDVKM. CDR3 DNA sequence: TGTGCCATCGGGAATATCGAGGGGGGGGAGACCCAGTACTTC. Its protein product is CAIGNIEGGETQYF.

In DNA, the CDR3 is TGTGCCAGCAGTGAAGGACTAGCGGGAGGGCCGGTGGAGTTCTTC. It yields the protein CASSEGLAGGPVEFF. J is TRBJ2-1 and V is TRBV6-4; 15 bases fit TRBD2. This CDR3 is 15 amino acids long. The germline V gene encodes CDR1 MRHNA and CDR2 SNTAGT. Losses at the gene ends were 3 bases for V and 14 bases for J; bases not matched to a gene: 8.

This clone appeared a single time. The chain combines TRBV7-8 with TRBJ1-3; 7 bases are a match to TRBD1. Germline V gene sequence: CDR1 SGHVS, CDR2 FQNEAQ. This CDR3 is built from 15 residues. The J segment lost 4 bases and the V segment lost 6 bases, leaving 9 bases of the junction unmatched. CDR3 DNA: TGTGCCAGCAGTTTCCCACAGGGGCTAGGAAACACCATATATTTT. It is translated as CASSFPQGLGNTIYF.

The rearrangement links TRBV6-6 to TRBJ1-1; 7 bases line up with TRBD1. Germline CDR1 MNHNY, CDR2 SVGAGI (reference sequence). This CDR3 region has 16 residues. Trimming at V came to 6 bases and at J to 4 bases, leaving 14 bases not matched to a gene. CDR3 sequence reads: CASSPFGTDGSTEAFF. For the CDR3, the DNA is TGTGCCAGCAGCCCCTTTGGGACAGATGGTAGCACTGAAGCTTTCTTT.